Detailed here is one TCR beta chain. Antigen: not known. The data stem from a study of beta chain features in type 1 diabetes. Whole-study context: Healthy donors and patients had similar age, gender and cell yields. Study observations and caveats: Individuals with type 1 diabetes displayed fewer insertions and more deletions at VDJ junctions. The study found moderately but significantly shorter TCRB CDR3s in all four CD4+ subsets of Type 1 diabetes patients.

Trimming took off 4 bases at V and 4 bases at J, with 13 bases between the two ends. This CDR3 is 14 amino acids long. Germline V CDR1 and CDR2: LNHDA, SQIVND (reference sequence). The sequenced template was cDNA made from the entire isolated RNA. Using immunoSEQ multiplex PCR, the repertoire was profiled, and TCRdb retains in-frame clones only, with some absent. The sample yields 500,000 to 650,000 clones, around an eighth seen once. By way of CD45RO/CCR7/CD25/CD127/CD95/CD27, the CD4+ regulatory, stem cell-like memory, central memory and naive cells were sorted. V gene TRBV19 combines with J gene TRBJ2-5; TRBD1 might be the D (7 bases). Sequenced material: naive CD4+ T cells from blood. This clonotype was sampled from a man in his thirties or forties with type 1 diabetes. CDR3 DNA sequence: TGTGCCAGTAGTACGGGGACAGCGGGAGAGACCCAGTACTTC. Protein sequence: CASSTGTAGETQYF. Drawing the rest from reference TRBV19 and TRBJ2-5, the complete variable domain is DGGITQSPKYLFRKEGQNVTLSCEQNLNHDAMYWYRQDPGQGLRLIYYSQIVNDFQKGDIAEGYSVSREKKESFPLTVTSAQKNPTAFYLCASSTGTAGETQYFGPGTRLLVL.